This is a list of T cell receptor beta chains from one sample in a study of regulatory T cells in long-lasting Graves disease. Via MiXCR, TCRdb re-called the multiplex PCR reads, giving one row per CDR3 protein. The profile covers about 540,000 distinct CDR3 sequences, with around an eighth appearing a single time and 10% taken by the ten largest. These data were likewise used in another study, on T cells in Graves' hyperthyroidism and ophthalmopathy.

The sample here was peripheral blood mononuclear cells (PBMCs), taken at new diagnosis, from a patient treated with antithyroid drugs. The receptors here all came from a man younger than 40 with Graves disease. The CDR3 runs from the conserved cysteine through the conserved F or W. The order of the fields is clone size, J gene, V gene, D gene, CDR3 DNA, CDR3 protein. A D gene is named only where the DNA matches it firmly. The listing skips clone size in some rows; elsewhere it reads once, few, many or a size class.

>.|TRBJ2-1|TRBV6-1|TRBD2
TGTGCCAGCAGTGATACGGGACTAGCGTCCAATGAGCAGTTCTTC
CASSDTGLASNEQFF
>.|TRBJ1-6|TRBV6-9|TRBD1
TGTGCCAGCAGTTACGACGGACAGGGGGCAATTATAGGAGATTCACCCCTCCACTTT
CASSYDGQGAIIGDSPLHF
>.|TRBJ2-2|TRBV6-1|.
TGTGTTTACAGGGAGGGAGTAGCCGGGGAGCTGTTTTTT
CVYREGVAGELFF
>.|TRBJ2-1|TRBV4-2|.
TGTGCCAGCAGCCGTAAAGGGGACTCCTACAATGAGCAGTTCTTC
CASSRKGDSYNEQFF
>.|TRBJ2-3|TRBV3-1|TRBD2
TGTGCCAGCAGCCAAGTAACTGGACTAGCGGGATACACAGATACGCAGTATTTT
CASSQVTGLAGYTDTQYF
>many|TRBJ2-5|TRBV7-9|.
TGTGCCACTTTGACTGGGGCCCATCAAGAGACCCAGTACTTC
CATLTGAHQETQYF
>many|TRBJ2-7|TRBV6-1|TRBD2
TGTGCCAGCAGTCCGGGACTAGCGGAATACGAGCAGTACTTC
CASSPGLAEYEQYF
>.|TRBJ2-5|TRBV28|TRBD1
TGTGCCAGCAGTTTAAACAGGGGAAAGACCCAGTACTTC
CASSLNRGKTQYF
>many|TRBJ1-2|TRBV27|TRBD1
TGTGCCAGCAGTTTACGAGTTGGGACAGGAAAAAATGGCTACACCTTC
CASSLRVGTGKNGYTF
>many|TRBJ1-1|TRBV6-2/TRBV6-3|.
TGTGCCAGCAGTTACTCGAAAAACAGGATCACTGAAGCTTTCTTT
CASSYSKNRITEAFF
>few|TRBJ1-5|TRBV6-1|.
TGTGCCAGCAGCCCCGGGACAAGAAATCAGCCCCAGCATTTT
CASSPGTRNQPQHF
>many|TRBJ1-6|TRBV12-3/TRBV12-4|TRBD1
TGTGCCAGCAAGCCGGGACAGCCAAATTCACCCCTCCACTTT
CASKPGQPNSPLHF
>many|TRBJ2-5|TRBV20-1|TRBD1
TGCAGTGCAAGGACAGGCCGGGAGACCCAGTACTTC
CSARTGRETQYF
>many|TRBJ2-7|TRBV20-1|TRBD1
TGCAGTGCTAGAGATTTAAGGGGGCTCTACGAGCAGTACTTC
CSARDLRGLYEQYF
>few|TRBJ2-7|TRBV15|.
TGTGCCACCAGCAGACTTCTCTCCTACGAGCAGTACTTC
CATSRLLSYEQYF
>.|TRBJ2-1|TRBV7-2|.
TGTGCCAGCACCCTCGACTTAAGCTCCTACAATGAGCAGTTCTTC
CASTLDLSSYNEQFF
>few|TRBJ2-7|TRBV29-1|TRBD2
TGCAGCGTTGAAGATGGACTAGCGGGAGGGCCTCCCTACGAGCAGTACTTC
CSVEDGLAGGPPYEQYF
>many|TRBJ1-1|TRBV20-1|.
TGCAGTGCTAGAGGTCAGGGCACTGAAGCTTTCTTT
CSARGQGTEAFF
>.|TRBJ1-2|TRBV14|.
TGTGCCAGCAGCCCCCAGGGACTCGGCTATGGCTACACCTTC
CASSPQGLGYGYTF
>many|TRBJ2-7|TRBV6-1|.
TGTGCCAGCAGTGACTCTCCTAACGACAGGCGCTCCTACGAGCAGTACTTC
CASSDSPNDRRSYEQYF
>many|TRBJ2-3|TRBV29-1|.
TGCAGCGCCAAAAAGGGGGGAGTTGCGGCAGATACGCAGTATTTT
CSAKKGGVAADTQYF
>.|TRBJ2-7|TRBV10-3|TRBD2
TGTGCCATCAGTGAGGGGGCTAGCGGCTCCTACGAGCAGTACTTC
CAISEGASGSYEQYF
>.|TRBJ2-7|TRBV20-1|TRBD1
TGCAGTGCTTTTGGACAGGGGGCCTTCGAGCAGTACTTC
CSAFGQGAFEQYF
>many|TRBJ2-1|TRBV19|.
TGTGCCAGTACATTGACACGGACCTACAATGAGCAGTTCTTC
CASTLTRTYNEQFF
>.|TRBJ2-2|TRBV7-9|.
TGTGCCAGCAGATTGCTCAGGGGCACCGGGGAGCTGTTTTTT
CASRLLRGTGELFF
>many|TRBJ2-7|TRBV20-1|.
TGCAGTGCTAGGGGGGGTCGGGAGCAGTACTTC
CSARGGREQYF
>many|TRBJ1-2|TRBV12-3/TRBV12-4|TRBD1
TGTGCCAGCAGTCGGGACAGGGGGCGGGATGGCTACACCTTC
CASSRDRGRDGYTF
>many|TRBJ2-1|TRBV2|TRBD2
TGTGCCAGCAGTGTCCGACTAGCGGGAGTGGGGAATGAGCAGTTCTTC
CASSVRLAGVGNEQFF
>many|TRBJ1-2|TRBV11-2|.
TGTGCCAGCAGCTTAGGCTGGGCAGGGTCCTATGGCTACACCTTC
CASSLGWAGSYGYTF
>few|TRBJ2-1|TRBV3-1|.
TGTGCCAGCAGCCAAGATAAGGAGCGGTTGAACTACAATGAGCAGTTCTTC
CASSQDKERLNYNEQFF
>.|TRBJ1-4|TRBV7-2|.
TGTGCCAGCAGCTTAGTGTGGCCCCCGGGGAGAGAAAAACTGTTTTTT
CASSLVWPPGREKLFF
>many|TRBJ2-5|TRBV7-2|TRBD2
TGTGCCAGCAGCACCCGACTAGCGGGAGGAGGGGGTCAAGAGACCCAGTACTTC
CASSTRLAGGGGQETQYF
>many|TRBJ2-1|TRBV5-6|.
TGTGCCAGCAGTCGTGAACAGGACCCGAGGCCTGAGCAGTTCTTC
CASSREQDPRPEQFF
>many|TRBJ2-5|TRBV11-2|TRBD2
TGTGCCAGCAGCTCACTAGCGGGAGTGCAGGAGACCCAGTACTTC
CASSSLAGVQETQYF
>many|TRBJ2-2|TRBV19|TRBD2
TGTGCCAGTAGTTTCCTAGGCGGCGGGGGTTCGAACACCGGGGAGCTGTTTTTT
CASSFLGGGGSNTGELFF
>many|TRBJ2-3|TRBV5-1|.
TGCGCCAGCAGCAGTGTAAGCACAGATACGCAGTATTTT
CASSSVSTDTQYF
>many|TRBJ1-1|TRBV2|.
TGTGCCAGCAGTGAAGCGCTCCCGGGGAACACTGAAGCTTTCTTT
CASSEALPGNTEAFF
>few|TRBJ2-1|TRBV2|.
TGTGCCAGCAGTCCCGGACCTACTGCTGAGCAGTTCTTC
CASSPGPTAEQFF
>.|TRBJ2-3|TRBV2|TRBD2
TGTGCCAGCAGTCCCGAGCGGGAGGGCTGGGATACGCAGTATTTT
CASSPEREGWDTQYF
>many|TRBJ2-3|TRBV6-1|TRBD2
TGTGCCAGCAGTGGACCGGGACTAGCGGGCACCGCACAAGATACGCAGTATTTT
CASSGPGLAGTAQDTQYF
>many|TRBJ2-7|TRBV7-3|.
TGTGCCAGCAGCGTTAGGGGGGGCTTGGACGAGCAGTACTTC
CASSVRGGLDEQYF
>many|TRBJ2-1|TRBV12-3/TRBV12-4|TRBD2
TGTGCCAGCAGCCAAGGCTGGGGGGCTAGCGGGAGAAATGAGCAGTTCTTC
CASSQGWGASGRNEQFF
>many|TRBJ1-1|TRBV12-5|.
TGTGCTAGTGGTTCTCGTAGAGGCACTGAAGCTTTCTTT
CASGSRRGTEAFF
>many|TRBJ2-7|TRBV6-1|TRBD1
TGTGCCAGCAGTGAGTACAGGGGCCGCTACGAGCAGTACTTC
CASSEYRGRYEQYF